The rows below give T cell receptor beta chains drawn from one sample of a study of response to subunit inactivated influenza vaccine. TCRdb used MiXCR to reprocess the RT-PCR reads, holding one entry per CDR3 protein. The sample yields 530,000 or so distinct CDR3 sequences, approximately 24% seen once. The source material was CD4+ T cells sorted from PBMCs, sampled 5 to 6 days after vaccination. These receptors were taken from a man aged 50-60 years who received an inactivated influenza vaccine. Both conserved end residues are part of each CDR3. The order of the fields is J gene, V gene, D gene, CDR3 length, clone size, CDR3 DNA, CDR3 protein. The D gene is left open where the match is weak. Part of the rows lack a size; the others show once, few, many or a class for expanded clones.

TRBJ1-2 TRBV16 NA 11 NA TGTGCCAGCAGCCAAGGGGTTGGCTACACCTTC CASSQGVGYTF
TRBJ2-2 TRBV4-2 TRBD1 17 few TGTGCCAGCAGCCAAGTCATTAGGGGACAGCGAGACGGGGAGCTGTTTTTT CASSQVIRGQRDGELFF
TRBJ2-3 TRBV5-1 NA 14 many TGCGCCAGCAGCTTGGCTCTCTTCACAGATACGCAGTATTTT CASSLALFTDTQYF
TRBJ2-5 TRBV6-2/TRBV6-3 NA 13 NA TGTGCCAGCAGTTATGGTCGGTGGGAGACCCAGTACTTC CASSYGRWETQYF
TRBJ2-5 TRBV2 NA 14 NA TGTGCCAGCAGTGACCGATCCGACAAAGAGACCCAGTACTTC CASSDRSDKETQYF
TRBJ2-7 TRBV20-1 NA 13 many TGCAGTGCGGTAGCTAGTACAGCCTACGAGCAGTACTTC CSAVASTAYEQYF
TRBJ1-5 TRBV15 NA 14 NA TGTGCCACCAGCGGGGACGGTTACCTTCAGCCCCAGCATTTT CATSGDGYLQPQHF
TRBJ2-5 TRBV7-9 NA 13 NA TGTGCCAGCAGCATCCAGGGGGGGGAGACCCAGTACTTC CASSIQGGETQYF
TRBJ2-7 TRBV5-1 NA 15 NA TGCGCCAGCAGCCAATTAGACTCAACCTCCTACGAGCAGTACTTC CASSQLDSTSYEQYF
TRBJ2-7 TRBV3-1 NA 16 NA TGTGCCAGCAGCCAACGTATCACGGCCCCAACCTACGAGCAGTACTTC CASSQRITAPTYEQYF
TRBJ2-7 TRBV6-2/TRBV6-3 NA 14 NA TGTGCCAGCACCAACGGTGGGGGCTCCTACGAGCAGTACTTC CASTNGGGSYEQYF
TRBJ2-2 TRBV12-3/TRBV12-4 NA 13 many TGTGCCAGCAGCTTAGGGATCACCGGGGAGCTGTTTTTT CASSLGITGELFF
TRBJ2-7 TRBV7-8 TRBD1 14 few TGTGCCAGCACGACGGGACAGGGGGGTTACGAGCAGTACTTC CASTTGQGGYEQYF
TRBJ1-2 TRBV20-1 TRBD1 14 few TGCAGTGCTAGAAGGGGAGGGACAGGGGGGAGCTACACCTTC CSARRGGTGGSYTF
TRBJ2-1 TRBV7-2 TRBD2 16 NA TGTGCCAGCAGCAGAGACGGCGGGAGGGCCTACAATGAGCAGTTCTTC CASSRDGGRAYNEQFF
TRBJ1-1 TRBV6-5 NA 14 NA TGTGCCAGCAGTTACGTGCAGGAGAACACTGAAGCTTTCTTT CASSYVQENTEAFF
TRBJ2-1 TRBV9 NA 14 NA TGTGCCAGCAGCCGGGAGCCCGACGATACTGAGCAGTTCTTC CASSREPDDTEQFF
TRBJ2-3 TRBV6-1 NA 14 few TGTGCCAGCAGTGACCGGGACAACACAGATACGCAGTATTTT CASSDRDNTDTQYF
TRBJ2-2 TRBV28 NA 13 NA TGTGCCAGCAGTTTATGGGGGTCCGGGGAGCTGTTTTTT CASSLWGSGELFF
TRBJ2-7 TRBV7-8 NA 14 NA TGTGCCAGCAGCTTATCTGGCACAACGAACGAGCAGTACTTC CASSLSGTTNEQYF
TRBJ2-3 TRBV29-1 NA 18 NA TGCAGCGTTGCCAGGGGCTGGTCGGGTGCCACAGTCACAGATACGCAGTATTTT CSVARGWSGATVTDTQYF
TRBJ2-3 TRBV10-3 NA 14 NA TGTGCCATCAGTGAGGTTGGTAGCACAGATACGCAGTATTTT CAISEVGSTDTQYF
TRBJ2-2 TRBV4-2 NA 15 NA TGTGCCAGCAGCCAAGAACCGGCGAACACCGGGGAGCTGTTTTTT CASSQEPANTGELFF
TRBJ2-7 TRBV11-3 NA 13 once TGTGCCAGCAGCTTAGGAGTAACATACGAGCAGTACTTC CASSLGVTYEQYF
TRBJ2-7 TRBV6-2/TRBV6-3 TRBD2 14 few TGTGCCAGCAGCCACACCGGGGGGTCCTACGAGCAGTACTTC CASSHTGGSYEQYF
TRBJ2-5 TRBV11-2 NA 17 NA TGTGCCAGCAGCTTAGTGCGGCAGGGACGAATCCAAGAGACCCAGTACTTC CASSLVRQGRIQETQYF
TRBJ2-5 TRBV7-6 TRBD2 18 NA TGTGCCAGCAGCCCAGAATTGACGCAGCGGGAGGGAAAAAAGACCCAGTACTTC CASSPELTQREGKKTQYF
TRBJ1-1 TRBV5-1 TRBD1 15 few TGCGCCAGCAGCTTGGCATCTGACAGGGGTACTGAAGCTTTCTTT CASSLASDRGTEAFF
TRBJ1-5 TRBV30 TRBD1 14 few TGTGCCTGGAGTTTCGGACAGGGCCATCAGCCCCAGCATTTT CAWSFGQGHQPQHF
TRBJ2-3 TRBV7-2 TRBD2 15 NA TGTGCCAGCAGCTACCAGCGGGGGGGCACAGATACGCAGTATTTT CASSYQRGGTDTQYF
TRBJ1-6 TRBV12-3/TRBV12-4 NA 12 few TGTGCCAGCAGTGCCTCACCTGGTCCCCTCCACTTT CASSASPGPLHF
TRBJ2-3 TRBV7-3 TRBD2 17 NA TGTGCCAGCAGCTCTAATCGGCTAGCGGAGGGTGCAGATACGCAGTATTTT CASSSNRLAEGADTQYF
TRBJ2-1 TRBV5-5 NA 13 NA TGTGCCAGCGACCGGGGGGCCCACAATGAGCAGTTCTTC CASDRGAHNEQFF
TRBJ1-5 TRBV20-1 TRBD1 17 few TGCAGTGCTAGCGCGGGAACAGGGGTAGGAGGCAATCAGCCCCAGCATTTT CSASAGTGVGGNQPQHF
TRBJ2-3 TRBV5-1 TRBD2 17 NA TGCGCCAGCAGCTTGAGACTAGCGGGAGGCCTCACAGATACGCAGTATTTT CASSLRLAGGLTDTQYF
TRBJ1-1 TRBV4-3 TRBD1 16 few TGCGCCAGCAGCCAAGATCTTAGGACAGGACAGACTGAAGCTTTCTTT CASSQDLRTGQTEAFF
TRBJ2-7 TRBV6-2/TRBV6-3 NA 13 many TGTGCCAGCAGTTACTCACGGGCCTACGAGCAGTACTTC CASSYSRAYEQYF
TRBJ2-7 TRBV7-2 NA 13 NA TGTGCCAGCAGCTTAGATGGCGAATACGAGCAGTACTTC CASSLDGEYEQYF
TRBJ2-6 TRBV6-2/TRBV6-3 TRBD2 16 NA TGTGCCAGCAGGATAGCGGGAGTAGCTGGGGCCAACGTCCTGACTTTC CASRIAGVAGANVLTF
TRBJ2-5 TRBV20-1 TRBD2 16 NA TGCAGTGCTAGTGGGACTAGCGGGAGCTCTCAAGAGACCCAGTACTTC CSASGTSGSSQETQYF
TRBJ2-5 TRBV20-1 NA 15 NA TGCAGTGCCGTGGGGGAGGGGGCGGCCATTCCGACCCAGTACTTC CSAVGEGAAIPTQYF
TRBJ1-5 TRBV12-3/TRBV12-4 TRBD1 14 many TGTGCCAGCAGTTGGGGGACAGGTGATCAGCCCCAGCATTTT CASSWGTGDQPQHF
TRBJ2-3 TRBV29-1 NA 12 NA TGCAGCGTTGAAGAGTCGGCCAATACGCAGTATTTT CSVEESANTQYF
TRBJ2-5 TRBV7-2 NA 14 NA TGTGCCAGCAGCTTAGGTCTCAGGGAAGAGACCCAGTACTTC CASSLGLREETQYF
TRBJ2-5 TRBV6-1 NA 13 few TGTGCCAGCAGTCGTCGGGGTCGAGAGACCCAGTACTTC CASSRRGRETQYF
TRBJ2-4 TRBV4-2 NA 15 many TGTGCCAGCAGCCAAGAAGGACTTGCCCGAAACATTCAGTACTTC CASSQEGLARNIQYF
TRBJ2-3 TRBV3-1 NA 16 NA TGTGCCAGCAGCATCCACGGACAGACTAGCACAGATACGCAGTATTTT CASSIHGQTSTDTQYF
TRBJ2-3 TRBV29-1 TRBD2 16 few TGCAGCGTTGGTTTCTCTAGCGGGAGAAGCACAGATACGCAGTATTTT CSVGFSSGRSTDTQYF
TRBJ2-2 TRBV7-9 NA 14 NA TGTGCCAGCCAGGCGGGATCGAACACCGGGGAGCTGTTTTTT CASQAGSNTGELFF
TRBJ2-5 TRBV9 NA 16 few TGTGCCAGCAGCCCCCGGGGGCAACTAGGGAAAGAGACCCAGTACTTC CASSPRGQLGKETQYF
TRBJ2-1 TRBV15 NA 12 NA TGTGCCACCAGCAGATCGAGCAATGAGCAGTTCTTC CATSRSSNEQFF
TRBJ2-7 TRBV10-3 TRBD2 16 NA TGTGCCATCAGTGAGACCCTAGCGGGAGGGGCCTACGAGCAGTACTTC CAISETLAGGAYEQYF
TRBJ2-2 TRBV28 NA 14 few TGTGCCAGCAGTTTAGTGGGGGCAGTCGGGGAGCTGTTTTTT CASSLVGAVGELFF
TRBJ1-5 TRBV5-5 NA 14 NA TGTGCCAGCAGCTTGGGGCAGGCTATGAGGCCCCAGCATTTT CASSLGQAMRPQHF
TRBJ2-2 TRBV4-3 NA 16 NA TGCGCCAGCAGCCAAGATCCTGGGGAGGACACCGGGGAGCTGTTTTTT CASSQDPGEDTGELFF